This TCR beta chain was obtained from a study of blood T cell repertoires in COVID-19 (dated by TCRdb to about 2020). General notes on the study: The collaborator samples originated in the United States, Italy and Spain and spanned the acute and convalescent phases of COVID-19. The material from the prospective study consisted of cDNA or gDNA derived from T cells, B-cell-depleted T cells, or PBMCs. Subjects who had been exposed to COVID-19, were actively infected with it, or had recovered from it provided the deeply sampled blood TCRbeta repertoires that made up the dataset. The repertoires were released in a freely available public database meant as a resource for research on the immune response to SARS-CoV-2. Samples came from the ongoing ImmuneRACE study (first 160 participants) plus 1,254 subjects from 6 global collaborators. Sample metadata almost always included a de-identified subject ID, COVID-19 status, age in years and sex. HLA class I and class II types, where available, came from metadata supplied by the sample provider rather than from assay-based typing. General conclusions and limits of the study: Clinical and demographic metadata were provided uncurated, with the amount varying by source and participant.

Participants in the prospective study were aged roughly 18 to 100 years, lived in about two dozen United States geographic areas, and enrolled through a virtual design. To assign participants to cohorts, the prospective study relied on clinical history that participants themselves reported in a screening survey and a study questionnaire. For ImmuneRACE Cohort 3, a participant was defined as recovered based on two consecutive negative NP/OP PCR tests, clearance by a healthcare professional, or resolution of symptoms. Each participant in the prospective study had whole blood, serum and a nasopharyngeal or oropharyngeal swab collected by mobile phlebotomists. Over a roughly 2-month period, participants in the prospective study had the option of providing additional blood draws and questionnaires. Before DNA extraction, blood samples from the prospective study were shipped at room temperature or frozen.

TCRbeta CDR3 regions were amplified from genomic DNA by means of the immunoSEQ Assay, a bias-controlled multiplex PCR. The authors' analysis ran thus. The number of nucleated cells in each sample was estimated from the amplification of reference gene primers within the assay. To quantify the absolute abundance of each unique TCRbeta CDR3 rearrangement, sequence reads were collapsed and filtered. For each sample, productive Simpson clonality was calculated by taking the square root of Simpson's diversity index across productive rearrangements. TCRdb obtained this table from immuneACCESS and retained in-frame rearrangements with V and J assigned. These tables miss some clones; where compared with another copy, unresolved V genes account for less than half of the shortfall, and the remainder is unexplained. The DNA gave D and trimming, while V, J and clone size come from that table. The sample table records hundreds of thousands of clones; around 89% of these occur just once. The ten biggest clones cover roughly a tenth of the sample.

On this clone itself: Its specific antigen is unknown. No base quality information exists; no much larger clone differs at one position.

Source material: PBMCs or T cells enriched from blood (not recorded which). The origin of this receptor is a woman in her forties who had recovered from COVID-19.

For the CDR3, the sequence is CASQRGAETGELFF. In nucleotides, the sequence is TGTGCCAGTCAGCGGGGGGCAGAAACCGGGGAGCTGTTTTTT. The chain uses TRBV7-2 and TRBJ2-2, with 9 middle bases fitting TRBD2. Based on the germline V gene, the CDR1 and CDR2 sequences are SGHTA and FQGNSA. Here V drops 9 bases and J drops 5 bases, and the junction holds 7 bases not matched to any gene. There are 14 amino acids in the CDR3, from cysteine to phenylalanine inclusive. The only DNA kept is the CDR3, 42 bases in frame from the first base.